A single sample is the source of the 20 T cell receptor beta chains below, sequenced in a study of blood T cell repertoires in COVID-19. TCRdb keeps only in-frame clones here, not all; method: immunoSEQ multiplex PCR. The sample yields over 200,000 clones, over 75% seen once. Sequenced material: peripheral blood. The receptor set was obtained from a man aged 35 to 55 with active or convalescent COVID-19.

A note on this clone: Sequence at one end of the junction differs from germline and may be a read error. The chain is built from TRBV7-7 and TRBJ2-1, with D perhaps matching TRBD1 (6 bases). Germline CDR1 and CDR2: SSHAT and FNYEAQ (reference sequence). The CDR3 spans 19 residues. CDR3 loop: CASSSSLPTTGYSYNEQFF. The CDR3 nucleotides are TGTGCTAGCAGCTCCTCACTCCCGACTACAGGGTACTCCTACAATGAGCAGTTCTTC.

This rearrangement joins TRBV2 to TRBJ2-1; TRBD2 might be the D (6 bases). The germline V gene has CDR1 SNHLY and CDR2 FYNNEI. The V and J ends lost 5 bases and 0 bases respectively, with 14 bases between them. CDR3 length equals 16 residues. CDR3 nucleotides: TGTGCCAGCAGTCCTCGGCAGCGGGTCTCCTACAATGAGCAGTTCTTC. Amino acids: CASSPRQRVSYNEQFF.

CDR3 bases: TGTGCCAGCAGCCTAGGCAGGGGCAAAGAGTGGACCTTC. Translation gives CASSLGRGKEWTF. The V gene is TRBV9, the J gene TRBJ1-2; TRBD1 might be the D (6 bases). Germline V gene lookup returns CDR1 SGDLS and CDR2 YYNGEE. Trimming cost V 4 bases and J 14 bases, with 21 bases left between them. This CDR3 has 13 amino acids.

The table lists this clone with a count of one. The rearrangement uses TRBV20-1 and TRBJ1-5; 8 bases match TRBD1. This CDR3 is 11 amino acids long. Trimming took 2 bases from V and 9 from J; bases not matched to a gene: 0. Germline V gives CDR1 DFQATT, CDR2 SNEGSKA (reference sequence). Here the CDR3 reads CSARQGAPQHF. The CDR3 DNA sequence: TGCAGTGCTAGACAGGGGGCGCCCCAGCATTTT.

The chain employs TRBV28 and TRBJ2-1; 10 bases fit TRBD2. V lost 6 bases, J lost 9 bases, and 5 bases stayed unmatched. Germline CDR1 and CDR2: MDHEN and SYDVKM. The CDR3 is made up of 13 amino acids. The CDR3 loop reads CASRLAGVPEQFF. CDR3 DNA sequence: TGTGCCAGCAGGCTAGCGGGAGTGCCTGAGCAGTTCTTC.

The CDR3, as DNA: TGTGCCAGCAGTTCTCAACAGGGTAGTAGAGACGAGCAGTACTTC. Translating gives CASSSQQGSRDEQYF. This chain uses TRBV28 with TRBJ2-7; the D gene is possibly TRBD1 (6 bases). The CDR3 consists of 15 residues. Germline V CDR1 and CDR2: MDHEN, SYDVKM. With 4 bases removed from V and 5 bases from J, the gap between germline ends came to 18 bases.

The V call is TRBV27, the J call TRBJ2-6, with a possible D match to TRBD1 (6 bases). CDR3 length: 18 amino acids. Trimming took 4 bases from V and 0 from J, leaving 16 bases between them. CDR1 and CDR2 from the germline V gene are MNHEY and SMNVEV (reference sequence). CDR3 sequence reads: CASSWVQGIISGANVLTF. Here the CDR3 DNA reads TGTGCCAGCAGTTGGGTACAGGGTATTATCTCTGGGGCCAACGTCCTGACTTTC.

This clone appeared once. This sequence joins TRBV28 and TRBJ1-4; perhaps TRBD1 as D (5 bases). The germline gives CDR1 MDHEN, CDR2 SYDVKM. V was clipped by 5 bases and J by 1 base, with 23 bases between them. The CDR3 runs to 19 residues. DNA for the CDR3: TGTGCCAGCAGTCCCCAGGGCAGGCTCATCCGTAGAACTAATGAAAAACTGTTTTTT. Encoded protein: CASSPQGRLIRRTNEKLFF.

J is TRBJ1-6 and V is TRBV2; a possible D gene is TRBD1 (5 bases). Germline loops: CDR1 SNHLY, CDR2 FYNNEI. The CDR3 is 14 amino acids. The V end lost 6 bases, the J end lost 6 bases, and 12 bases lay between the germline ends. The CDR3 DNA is TGTGCCAGCAGGGGGGGATGGGCTAATTCACCCCTCCACTTT. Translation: CASRGGWANSPLHF.

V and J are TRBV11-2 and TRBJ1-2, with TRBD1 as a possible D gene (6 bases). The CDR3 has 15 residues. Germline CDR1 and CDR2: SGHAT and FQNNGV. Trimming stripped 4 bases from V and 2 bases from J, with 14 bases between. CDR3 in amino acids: CASSSKTTGNYGYTF. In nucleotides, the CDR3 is TGTGCCAGCAGCTCCAAGACAACAGGGAACTATGGCTACACCTTC. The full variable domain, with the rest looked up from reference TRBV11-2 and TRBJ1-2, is EAGVAQSPRYKIIEKRQSVAFWCNPISGHATLYWYQQILGQGPKLLIQFQNNGVVDDSQLPKDRFSAERLKGVDSTLKIQPAKLEDSAVYLCASSSKTTGNYGYTFGSGTRLTVV.

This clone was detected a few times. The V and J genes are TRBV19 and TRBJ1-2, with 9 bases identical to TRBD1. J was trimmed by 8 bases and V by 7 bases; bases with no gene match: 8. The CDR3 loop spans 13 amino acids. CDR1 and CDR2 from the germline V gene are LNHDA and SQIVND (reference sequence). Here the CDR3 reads CASTDPGTGGYTF. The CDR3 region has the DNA TGTGCCAGTACCGACCCCGGGACAGGGGGCTACACCTTC. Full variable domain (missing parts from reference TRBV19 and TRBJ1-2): DGGITQSPKYLFRKEGQNVTLSCEQNLNHDAMYWYRQDPGQGLRLIYYSQIVNDFQKGDIAEGYSVSREKKESFPLTVTSAQKNPTAFYLCASTDPGTGGYTFGSGTRLTVV.

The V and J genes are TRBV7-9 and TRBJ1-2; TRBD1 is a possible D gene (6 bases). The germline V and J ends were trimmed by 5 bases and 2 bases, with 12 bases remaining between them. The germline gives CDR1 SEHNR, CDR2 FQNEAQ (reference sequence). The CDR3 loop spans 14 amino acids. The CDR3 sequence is CASSIRTENYGYTF. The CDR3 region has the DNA TGTGCCAGCAGCATTAGGACAGAGAACTATGGCTACACCTTC.

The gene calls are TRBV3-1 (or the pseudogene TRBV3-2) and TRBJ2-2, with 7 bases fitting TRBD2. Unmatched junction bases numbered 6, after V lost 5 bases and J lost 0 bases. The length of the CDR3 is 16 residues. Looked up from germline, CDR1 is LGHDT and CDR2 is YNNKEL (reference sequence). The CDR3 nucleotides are TGTGCCAGCAGCTTCCCTAGCGGTTCGAACACCGGGGAGCTGTTTTTT. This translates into CASSFPSGSNTGELFF.

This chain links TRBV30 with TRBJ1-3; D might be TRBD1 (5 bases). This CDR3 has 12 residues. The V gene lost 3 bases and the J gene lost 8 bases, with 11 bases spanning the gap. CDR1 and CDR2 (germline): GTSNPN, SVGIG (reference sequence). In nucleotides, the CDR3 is TGTGCCTGGAGGCAGGGTCAGTACACCATATATTTT. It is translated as CAWRQGQYTIYF.

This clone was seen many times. Here the CDR3 DNA reads TGTGCCAGCGCGATCGGGGGGGGCCAAGAGACCCAGTACTTC. Its protein is CASAIGGGQETQYF. The chain joins TRBV6-6 to TRBJ2-5; the match to TRBD2 covers 8 bases. The CDR3 sequence is 14 residues long. V lost 8 bases and J lost 1; bases outside the gene matches: 6. Germline-derived CDR1 and CDR2 are MNHNY and SVGAGI (reference sequence).

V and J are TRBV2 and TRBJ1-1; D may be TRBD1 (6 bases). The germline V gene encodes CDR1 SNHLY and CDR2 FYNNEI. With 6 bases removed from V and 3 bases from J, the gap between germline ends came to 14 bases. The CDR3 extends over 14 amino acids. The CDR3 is CASRFTGLDTEAFF. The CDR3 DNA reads TGTGCCAGCAGGTTTACAGGGTTGGACACTGAAGCTTTCTTT.

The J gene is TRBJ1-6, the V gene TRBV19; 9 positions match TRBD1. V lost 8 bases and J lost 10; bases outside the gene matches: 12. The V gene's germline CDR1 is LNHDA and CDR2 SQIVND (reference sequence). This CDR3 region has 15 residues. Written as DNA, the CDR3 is TGTGCCAGTGGACGAAGGGACAGGGACGGGTCACCCCTCCACTTT. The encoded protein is CASGRRDRDGSPLHF.

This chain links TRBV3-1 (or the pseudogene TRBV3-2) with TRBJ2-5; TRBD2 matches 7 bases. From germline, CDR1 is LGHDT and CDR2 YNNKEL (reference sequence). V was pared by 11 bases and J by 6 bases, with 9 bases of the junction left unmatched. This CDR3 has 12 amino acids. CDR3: CASSRGEKTQYF. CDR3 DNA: TGTGCCTCTTCCCGGGGGGAAAAGACCCAGTACTTC.

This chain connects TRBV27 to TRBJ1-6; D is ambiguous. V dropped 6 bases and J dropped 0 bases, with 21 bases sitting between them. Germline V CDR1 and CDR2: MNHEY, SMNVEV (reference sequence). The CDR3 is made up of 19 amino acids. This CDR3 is CASSSSPPLPSSYNSPLHF. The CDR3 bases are TGTGCCAGCAGCTCCTCCCCGCCACTCCCTAGCTCCTATAATTCACCCCTCCACTTT.

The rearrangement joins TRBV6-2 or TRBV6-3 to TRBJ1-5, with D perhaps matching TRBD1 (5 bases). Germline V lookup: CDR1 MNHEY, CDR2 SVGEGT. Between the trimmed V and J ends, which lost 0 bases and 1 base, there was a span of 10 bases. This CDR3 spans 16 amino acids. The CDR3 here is CASSYSPGMSNQPQHF. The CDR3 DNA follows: TGTGCCAGCAGTTACTCCCCAGGGATGAGCAATCAGCCCCAGCATTTT.